The source of this T cell receptor (beta chain) is a study of shared clonotypes between healthy human individuals (dated by TCRdb to 2020 to 2022). Broadly, across the study: The cohort included a few men and a couple of women between 18 and 49 years of age. For each donor, three plates each were used for CD4 naive and CD4 memory, two plates were used for CD8 naive, and one plate was used for CD8 memory. Blood TCR repertoires of about 5 healthy adults were deeply sequenced to estimate repertoire size and the extent of clonotype sharing between individuals. Libraries were prepared and TCR repertoires were sequenced by different laboratories using diverse techniques, in order to increase sequencing depth and limit assay-specific biases. Each donor's leukapheresis produced roughly between roughly 0.85 and 10 billion PBMCs. The investigation overall reported the following: Sampling was limited to blood, and TCR repertoires in tissue likely differ from TCR repertoires in blood. Because the study included a small number of donors, the genetic and exposure-history diversity represented was limited. Sharing across four donors was observed for about 5% of naive CD4, over 3% of naive CD8, about 2.5% of memory CD4, and about 0.39% of memory CD8 clonotypes. Based on pairwise subsampling, the degree of clonotype sharing among donors was expected to be affected by sequencing depth. Naive subsets generally had larger estimated clonotype richness than memory subsets did. Higher generation probabilities were observed for clonotypes shared by all four sorted-subset donors than for non-shared clonotypes. Incomplete sequencing was indicated by rarefaction of sorted-subset datasets, despite the large sequencing depth.

The donors were healthy, HIV-negative adults who had no recently reported acute infections or vaccinations. Every donor was a Caucasian adult living in Nashville, Tennessee, USA. CD4+ T cells were enriched by magnetic negative selection; naive cells were then positively selected on CD45RA, and the negative fraction formed the memory subset. Blood was collected by leukapheresis, and PBMCs were isolated by Ficoll-Histopaque density gradient centrifugation and then cryopreserved in liquid nitrogen vapor phase. Analytical flow cytometry was used to check the purity and quantity of each magnetically sorted T cell population. Genomic DNA was isolated from each sorted fraction and quantified by UV absorbance on a Nanodrop 2000c. TCR CDR3 regions were amplified from genomic DNA by multiplex PCR using the deep immunoSEQ assay. Genomic DNA extracted from each cell subset was distributed evenly over all wells of several immunoSEQ 96-well plates, and each plate served as one replicate. Each replicate PCR for sorted subsets received around 200 ng genomic DNA, equal to 30,000 or so T cell genomes. Purified libraries were measured with a Qubit 3.0 fluorometer, size-checked on a Bioanalyzer 2100, and measured again with the KAPA Library Quantification kit. Every immunoSEQ 96-well plate was sequenced on a dedicated single-read 150-cycle Illumina NextSeq 550 flow cell. The original pipeline was this. Because the immunoSEQ output included only junctional sequences and no quality scores, the filtering could not be the same as the filtering used for full-length reads. Sequences were annotated with PyIR, a Python wrapper for IgBLAST v1.9, and V/J genes and CDR3 were assigned using IMGT germline references. Reads were filtered out if the reads had weak V/J assignments (E-value above 1e-6), no CDR3, stop codons, out-of-frame junctions, or ambiguous translated residues. V3J clonotypes were defined as sequences sharing an identical inferred V gene, J gene, and CDR3 amino acid sequence. The percentage overlap between two repertoires was calculated by dividing the number of shared unique clonotypes by the size of the smaller repertoire. Richness of each repertoire was evaluated using RTK rarefaction, the Chao1 estimator, and Recon v2.1 estimates of unobserved clonotypes. OLGA was used to compute generation probabilities for all TCRbeta clonotypes that the gDNA method yielded from a handful of donors. Entries here come from immuneACCESS through TCRdb and include only in-frame sequences with V and J called. Some clones fail to appear in such tables; in the studies checked, an unresolved V gene covers under half of the shortfall, and the cause of the remainder is unknown. V and J calls and clone size are those listed in that table; D and trimming were worked out from the DNA. A total of a few hundred thousand clones appear in this sample, 60% to 70% of them only once. The ten largest make up 11% of the sample.

On this clone itself: There is no known antigen for this receptor. Base qualities were left out, and no much larger clone turns up one base away.

Sequences were obtained from memory CD4+ T cells sorted from blood. Read against the paper, the sample's cell subset or site label means: CD45RA-negative fraction. This clonotype was obtained from a man aged 25-45 years in good health.

CDR3 loop: CASSLAGGYTEAFF. The DNA is TGTGCCAGCAGCTTAGCGGGGGGATACACTGAAGCTTTCTTT. The chain joins TRBV7-2 to TRBJ1-1; possibly the D gene is TRBD1, per 5 matching bases. Cut back by 0 bases and 3 bases, the V and J ends lie 8 bases apart. The CDR3 spans 14 residues, from the cysteine through the phenylalanine. Only the CDR3 portion is preserved as DNA: 42 bases, with reading frame beginning at the first base. Sequences SGHTA (CDR1) and FQGNSA (CDR2) are obtained from the germline V gene.